This TCR beta chain was sequenced during a study of shared clonotypes between healthy human individuals. Findings and caveats of the study: Limitation of the genetic and exposure-history diversity represented came from the few donors.

The CDR3 has 14 residues. The V gene lost 4 bases and the J gene lost 1 base, with 10 bases spanning the gap. Per the germline V gene, CDR1 is MGHRA and CDR2 is YSYEKL. About this clone itself: Its specificity is unknown.

Positive CCR7 selection of CD45RO-negative cells yielded the naive CD8 cells, and terminally differentiated effector memory CD45RA+ cells were excluded. The repertoire was sequenced with immunoSEQ multiplex PCR; TCRdb's copy has only in-frame clones and lacks some. Of over 2 million clones in the sample, roughly 94% were seen once. This receptor was identified in a young man in good health. The sequencing input was naive CD8+ T cells sorted from blood. J is TRBJ1-1 and V is TRBV4-1, with D perhaps TRBD1 (6 bases). The CDR3 spells CASSRVGGNTEAFF. The CDR3 nucleotides are TGCGCCAGCAGCCGAGTAGGGGGGAACACTGAAGCTTTCTTT.